The next 8 T cell receptor beta chains were all read from a single sample in a study of Graves' ophthalmopathy and Graves' hyperthyroidism. RNA served as the template for amplifying TCR beta CDR3 regions. HTBI primers served in a first-round RT-PCR, which a second-round multiplex PCR followed. From the multiplex PCR reads, TCRdb called clonotypes with MiXCR, one entry per CDR3 protein. The sample has about 370,000 distinct CDR3 sequences; about 15% are singletons. What was sequenced was peripheral blood. The receptors come from an adult woman with stable Graves' hyperthyroidism.

This clonotype has a count of ten or more. This sequence joins TRBV4-1 and TRBJ2-4; D possibly matches TRBD1 or TRBD2 (6 bases each). This CDR3 has 17 amino acids. Trimming stripped 0 bases from V and 5 bases from J, with 17 bases between. CDR1 and CDR2 from the germline V gene are MGHRA and YSYEKL. CDR3 sequence (DNA): TGCGCCAGCAGCCAAGAGATCTGGCAGGAGGGGGAAAACATTCAGTACTTC. Amino acids: CASSQEIWQEGENIQYF.

This clonotype was detected many times. The rearrangement joins TRBV19 to TRBJ1-5; 7 nucleotides align to TRBD1. CDR1 is LNHDA, CDR2 SQIVND, per germline (reference sequence). CDR3 size: 15 residues. The J segment lost 2 bases and the V segment lost 8 bases, leaving 9 bases of the junction unmatched. The CDR3 loop is CASGRTGVGNQPQHF. In DNA form, the CDR3 reads TGTGCCAGTGGTAGGACAGGCGTTGGCAATCAGCCCCAGCATTTT.

This rearrangement joins TRBV13 to TRBJ1-2; D possibly corresponds to TRBD1 (6 bases). The ends were cut back, 5 bases at V and 4 bases at J, with 17 bases in the middle. Germline values: CDR1 PRHDT, CDR2 FYEKMQ (reference sequence). The CDR3 has 15 amino acids. This CDR3 reads CASSSWSGQSYGYTF. The CDR3 bases are TGTGCCAGCAGCAGCTGGAGCGGACAGTCCTATGGCTACACCTTC.

The chain combines TRBV27 with TRBJ1-1, with a possible D match to TRBD1 (6 bases). V was shortened by 0 bases and J by 5 bases, with 7 bases between the two germline ends. Germline V lookup: CDR1 MNHEY, CDR2 SMNVEV (reference sequence). This CDR3 comprises 13 residues. In nucleotides, the CDR3 is TGTGCCAGCAGTTTATCGCAGGGGACTGAAGCTTTCTTT. Residues: CASSLSQGTEAFF.

At least ten counts were recorded for this clonotype. The genes are TRBV4-2 and TRBJ2-7, with TRBD2 matching over 14 bases. From germline, CDR1 is LGHNA and CDR2 YNFKEQ. J lost 1 base, V lost 4 bases, and 18 bases had no gene match. CDR3 size: 21 residues. The CDR3 region is CASSPLVTRLAGGFMSYEQYF. CDR3 sequence (DNA): TGTGCCAGCAGCCCCCTGGTTACCCGACTAGCGGGAGGGTTTATGTCCTACGAGCAGTACTTC.

In its sample, this clonotype was seen many times. The J gene is TRBJ1-3, the V gene TRBV7-3, with D unresolved. The germline V gene encodes CDR1 SGHTA and CDR2 FQGTGA. The CDR3 extends over 13 amino acids. Trimming took off 4 bases at V and 4 bases at J, with 8 bases between the two ends. The DNA for the CDR3 is TGTGCCAGCAGCTCCGGACCCGGAAACACCATATATTTT. Translated: CASSSGPGNTIYF.

The table lists this clonotype with many counts. The V and J genes are TRBV7-9 and TRBJ2-7; D not certain. The CDR3 is made up of 13 amino acids. Per the germline V gene, CDR1 is SEHNR and CDR2 is FQNEAQ (reference sequence). With 3 bases removed from V and 6 bases from J, the gap between germline ends came to 12 bases. CDR3 coding DNA: TGTGCCAGCAGCTTTCAACCGCCTAGCGAGCAGTACTTC. Protein sequence: CASSFQPPSEQYF.

This clonotype was seen at least ten times. V gene TRBV7-2 combines with J gene TRBJ1-2; D might be TRBD1 (5 bases). The CDR3 is made up of 13 amino acids. The V end lost 1 base, the J end lost 6 bases, and 9 bases lay between the germline ends. Germline CDR1 and CDR2: SGHTA and FQGNSA. Written as DNA, the CDR3 is TGTGCCAGCAGCTTAGTAACGGGGGATGGCTACACCTTC. Its translation: CASSLVTGDGYTF.